Each of the 7 T cell receptor beta chains below was sequenced from the same sample in a study of shared clonotypes between healthy human individuals. Data came from immunoSEQ multiplex PCR; TCRdb stores just in-frame clones and leaves some out. The sample comprises millions of clones, 85% to 95% of which are singletons, and under 0.15% rests with the top ten. The sequencing input was naive CD4+ T cells sorted from blood. This sample's subset: CD45RA+ positively selected. These receptors were obtained from a man younger than 35 in good health.

Of note for this clone: The junction and the germline gene differ at one end; a read error may be behind it. V usage is TRBV5-1 and J usage is TRBJ1-1; tentative D call: TRBD1 (5 bases). The CDR3 totals 16 residues. Germline CDR1 and CDR2: SGHRS and YFSETQ. In DNA, the CDR3 is TGCGCCAGCAGCCCGACCTCTCAAGGGGTGAAGACTGAAGCTTTCTTT. Translated: CASSPTSQGVKTEAFF.

The gene calls are TRBV30 and TRBJ1-6; D is unresolved. Germline CDR1 and CDR2: GTSNPN and SVGIG (reference sequence). Deletions cut 0 bases from V and 8 bases from J, with 14 bases between. The CDR3 length is 15 residues. The CDR3 nucleotides are TGTGCCTGGAGTGTACGTGCCCCAAGGGATTCACCCCTCCACTTT. Protein product: CAWSVRAPRDSPLHF.

V and J are TRBV11-2 and TRBJ1-6; D is perhaps TRBD1 (5 bases). Germline CDR1 SGHAT, CDR2 FQNNGV. The CDR3 sequence is 17 residues long. V was pared by 1 base and J by 6 bases, with 16 bases between. The CDR3 DNA is TGTGCCAGCAGCTTAGCGAGGGGAGGGAGCCCTAATTCACCCCTCCACTTT. Translation gives CASSLARGGSPNSPLHF.

The chain employs TRBV6-6 and TRBJ2-4; TRBD2 matches at 9 bases. With 8 bases clipped from V and 2 bases from J, the junction kept 4 bases outside the gene matches. This CDR3 is 14 amino acids long. Germline-derived CDR1 and CDR2 are MNHNY and SVGAGI (reference sequence). Here the CDR3 DNA reads TGTGCCAGCGGAGCTAGCGGGACCAAAAACATTCAGTACTTC. Translated, it gives CASGASGTKNIQYF.

As concerns this clone: The same CDR3 is also encoded by other DNA sequences in this sample. The chain joins TRBV19 to TRBJ2-7; tentatively, D is TRBD1 (5 bases). Between the trimmed V and J ends, which lost 3 bases and 6 bases, there was a span of 12 bases. The CDR3 totals 13 residues. The germline V gene has CDR1 LNHDA and CDR2 SQIVND (reference sequence). CDR3 loop: CASSIQGLGEQYF. The CDR3 region has the DNA TGTGCCAGTAGTATCCAGGGTCTGGGCGAGCAGTACTTC.

The chain is built from TRBV28 and TRBJ1-5; possible D gene TRBD1, 5 bases. Germline values: CDR1 MDHEN, CDR2 SYDVKM. CDR3 length: 15 residues. The V end lost 6 bases, the J end lost 11 bases, and 23 bases lay between the germline ends. The CDR3 loop reads CASRSGTGALMAQHF. CDR3 DNA sequence: TGTGCCAGCAGATCCGGGACCGGAGCGTTAATGGCCCAGCATTTT. Variable domain in full (rest from reference TRBV28 and TRBJ1-5): DVKVTQSSRYLVKRTGEKVFLECVQDMDHENMFWYRQDPGLGLRLIYFSYDVKMKEKGDIPEGYSVSREKKERFSLILESASTNQTSMYLCASRSGTGALMAQHFGDGTRLSIL.

V is TRBV6-1 and J is TRBJ2-7, with D unclear. CDR1 and CDR2 from the germline V gene are MNHNS and SASEGT. Trimming left V 5 bases short and J 3 bases short, with 8 bases between. This CDR3 is built from 12 residues. The CDR3 DNA reads as TGTGCCAGCAGTAAGGATTTCTACGAGCAGTACTTC. The encoded protein is CASSKDFYEQYF.